Below, 21 T cell receptor beta chains from the same sample are listed, as sequenced in a study of blood T cell repertoires in COVID-19. The repertoire was sequenced with immunoSEQ multiplex PCR; TCRdb's copy has only in-frame clones and lacks some. In the table there are approximately 350,000 clones, over 80% of which are singletons. The sequenced material came from peripheral blood. The receptors were sampled from a woman aged 50 to 60 with COVID-19, enrolled during active disease.

This CDR3 is CAKGKTGGDEQYF. The CDR3 region has the DNA TGTGCCAAGGGGAAAACAGGGGGCGACGAGCAGTACTTC. V is TRBV21-1 and J is TRBJ2-7; the table gives TRBD1 as D, unverified against the DNA. TRBV21-1 is tagged as a pseudogene. The CDR3 runs 13 residues.

This clone has a single count. This sequence joins TRBV18 and TRBJ2-1; 8 nucleotides line up with TRBD2. The CDR3 extends over 17 amino acids. Germline V gene lookup returns CDR1 KGHSH and CDR2 LQKENI. The V gene end was trimmed by 2 bases and the J gene end by 6 bases; junction bases not matched to a gene: 12. The CDR3 here is CASSPYGLAGYGNEQFF. The CDR3 DNA is TGTGCCAGCTCACCATACGGGCTAGCGGGTTACGGCAATGAGCAGTTCTTC.

V and J are TRBV5-4 and TRBJ2-1, with TRBD1 matching 8 bases. Germline CDR1 reads SGHNT; CDR2 reads YYREEE (reference sequence). V lost 4 bases, J lost 4 bases, and 7 bases stayed unmatched. This CDR3 comprises 15 residues. CDR3 region: CASSLDRALYNEQFF. The CDR3 coding sequence is TGTGCCAGCAGCCTGGACAGGGCACTATACAATGAGCAGTTCTTC.

The rearrangement links TRBV4-1 to TRBJ2-1, with 9 bases identical to TRBD2. CDR3 length equals 16 residues. Per the germline V gene, CDR1 is MGHRA and CDR2 is YSYEKL. V dropped 4 bases and J dropped 4; count of bases not matched to a gene: 8. CDR3 nucleotide sequence: TGCGCCAGCAGCCTCTCTCCGGGACTAGCTTACAATGAGCAGTTCTTC. It specifies CASSLSPGLAYNEQFF.

There are a few counts of this clone. V usage is TRBV5-1 and J usage is TRBJ2-2; D is unresolved. CDR1 and CDR2 from the germline V gene are SGHRS and YFSETQ. The CDR3 has 16 amino acids. Trimming removed 0 bases at V and 7 bases at J, with 16 bases between. CDR3 DNA sequence: TGCGCCAGCAGCTTGGCCCTTCTCGCGCACGGCGGGGAGCTGTTTTTT. Amino acids: CASSLALLAHGGELFF.

V usage is TRBV3-1 (or the pseudogene TRBV3-2) and J usage is TRBJ1-6; a possible D gene is TRBD1 (6 bases). The CDR3 contains 14 residues. V lost 5 bases, J lost 6 bases, and 11 bases lay in between. Germline-derived CDR1 and CDR2 are LGHDT and YNNKEL (reference sequence). The CDR3 coding sequence is TGTGCCAGCAGCGGGGGACAATCTAATTCACCCCTCCACTTT. It yields the protein CASSGGQSNSPLHF.

This chain links TRBV9 with TRBJ2-2; maybe TRBD2 (6 bases). This CDR3 contains 16 residues. Trimming removed 4 bases from V and 4 bases from J, with 17 bases in between. Germline V gene sequence: CDR1 SGDLS, CDR2 YYNGEE. The CDR3 DNA is TGTGCCAGCAGCCCGACTAGTATTCCGTCCACCGGGGAGCTGTTTTTT. Translated, it gives CASSPTSIPSTGELFF.

This rearrangement joins TRBV29-1 to TRBJ2-1; TRBD2 matches 9 bases. The junction had 6 bases not matched to a gene; V was cut back by 7 bases and J by 2 bases. Germline V gives CDR1 SQVTM, CDR2 ANQGSEA. The CDR3 has 14 residues. The CDR3 loop is CSALAGVAYNEQFF. CDR3 coding DNA: TGCAGCGCATTAGCGGGAGTAGCCTACAATGAGCAGTTCTTC.

This chain links TRBV6-4 with TRBJ2-2; D is uncertain. This CDR3 contains 14 residues. CDR1 is MRHNA, CDR2 SNTAGT, per germline. V shed 6 bases and J shed 2 bases, with 10 bases lying between them. The CDR3 coding sequence is TGTGCCAGCAGGAGGCAACTTAACACCGGGGAGCTGTTTTTT. Protein: CASRRQLNTGELFF.

The chain links TRBV19 to TRBJ2-1, with 14 bases that match TRBD2. In germline, CDR1 is LNHDA, CDR2 SQIVND (reference sequence). With 5 bases clipped from V and 4 bases from J, the junction kept 7 bases outside the gene matches. The length of the CDR3 is 17 residues. The CDR3 sequence: CASSSPGLAGAYNEQFF. CDR3 sequence (DNA): TGTGCCAGTAGTTCTCCGGGACTAGCGGGAGCATACAATGAGCAGTTCTTC.

The chain has TRBV10-1 and TRBJ2-2, with D maybe TRBD1 (6 bases). V was cut by 3 bases and J by 1 base, with 12 bases left in between. The length of the CDR3 is 16 residues. Germline V gene sequence: CDR1 WNHNN, CDR2 SYGVQD (reference sequence). Here the CDR3 DNA reads TGCGCCAGCAGTGATCTTGCGACAGGGAACACCGGGGAGCTGTTTTTT. It is translated as CASSDLATGNTGELFF.

CDR3 bases: TGTGCCAGCGGGGGGGCGGACGAGCAGTACTTC. Its protein product is CASGGADEQYF. V gene TRBV2 combines with J gene TRBJ2-7; TRBD2 might be the D (7 bases). Per the germline V gene, CDR1 is SNHLY and CDR2 is FYNNEI. This CDR3 spans 11 amino acids. The V end was cut by 8 bases, the J end by 5 bases, with 10 bases between.

This clone came up once. The CDR3 loop is CASSYPGQSIYEQFF. CDR3 coding DNA: TGTGCCAGCAGCTACCCGGGACAGAGTATCTATGAGCAGTTCTTC. The chain recombines TRBV5-4 with TRBJ2-1; 7 bases fit TRBD1. Germline V gene lookup returns CDR1 SGHNT and CDR2 YYREEE (reference sequence). J was trimmed by 8 bases and V by 3 bases; bases with no gene match: 11. The CDR3 covers 15 residues.

The chain uses TRBV3-1 (or the pseudogene TRBV3-2) and TRBJ2-6; unclear D gene. The CDR3 is 15 amino acids. The germline V gene encodes CDR1 LGHDT and CDR2 YNNKEL (reference sequence). Trimming cost V 4 bases and J 4 bases, with 11 bases left between them. The CDR3 protein is CASSRPVPGANVLTF. In DNA form, the CDR3 reads TGTGCCAGCAGCCGCCCAGTTCCAGGGGCCAACGTCCTGACTTTC.

The chain has TRBV7-9 and TRBJ2-7, with D possibly TRBD2 on 6 matching bases. This CDR3 has 14 amino acids. From germline, CDR1 is SEHNR and CDR2 FQNEAQ (reference sequence). V dropped 4 bases and J dropped 7 bases, with 17 bases sitting between them. As DNA, the CDR3 is TGTGCCAGCAGCTCCGTTAATCGGGCGGGGGAGCAGTACTTC. This sequence encodes CASSSVNRAGEQYF. The entire variable domain, with the rest obtained from reference TRBV7-9 and TRBJ2-7, is as follows: DTGVSQNPRHKITKRGQNVTFRCDPISEHNRLYWYRQTLGQGPEFLTYFQNEAQLEKSRLLSDRFSAERPKGSFSTLEIQRTEQGDSAMYLCASSSVNRAGEQYFGPGTRLTVT.

The chain is built from TRBV10-3 and TRBJ1-4, with 11 bases that match TRBD1. Trimming removed 3 bases from V and 8 bases from J; junction bases left unmatched: 5. Germline V gene lookup returns CDR1 ENHRY and CDR2 SYGVKD. This CDR3 is built from 15 residues. The CDR3 region is CAISDPGQGGEKLFF. The DNA of the CDR3 is TGTGCCATCAGTGATCCGGGACAGGGGGGAGAAAAACTGTTTTTT.

This clone is a singleton in its sample. The V gene is TRBV29-1, the J gene TRBJ2-7, with D possibly being TRBD2 (6 bases). The CDR3 covers 13 residues. The germline gives CDR1 SQVTM, CDR2 ANQGSEA. Trimming cost V 1 base and J 7 bases, with 14 bases left between them. CDR3 DNA: TGCAGCGTTGAAGGGCCTATGGGGAGGGAGCAGTACTTC. It yields the protein CSVEGPMGREQYF.

CDR3 bases: TGTGCCAGCAGTCGTACAGGGGCGATATACACTGAAGCTTTCTTT. Its translation is CASSRTGAIYTEAFF. V usage is TRBV14 and J usage is TRBJ1-1, with 7 nucleotides matching TRBD1. Germline V gene lookup returns CDR1 SGHDN and CDR2 FVKESK. Trimming cost V 6 bases and J 3 bases; bases outside gene matches: 10. The CDR3 has 15 residues.

The chain combines TRBV10-1 with TRBJ1-1; 8 nucleotides line up with TRBD1. The CDR3 runs to 15 residues. V dropped 3 bases and J dropped 4; count of bases not matched to a gene: 7. In germline, CDR1 is WNHNN, CDR2 SYGVQD (reference sequence). For the CDR3, the DNA is TGCGCCAGCAGTGACCGACAGGGGAGGAGCACTGAAGCTTTCTTT. This sequence encodes CASSDRQGRSTEAFF.

This clone appeared a single time. This rearrangement joins TRBV5-1 to TRBJ2-2; the match to TRBD2 covers 12 bases. Germline trimming cut 6 bases from V and 2 bases from J; bases unmatched to any gene: 11. CDR3 length: 18 residues. Germline V lookup: CDR1 SGHRS, CDR2 YFSETQ. In nucleotides, the CDR3 is TGCGCCAGCACCTCCCCACTAGCGGGAGGCACTAACACCGGGGAGCTGTTTTTT. Its translation is CASTSPLAGGTNTGELFF.

This clone was detected a few times. The chain couples TRBV7-2 to TRBJ2-2; 8 bases fit TRBD2. The germline V gene encodes CDR1 SGHTA and CDR2 FQGNSA. Trimming removed 2 bases from V and 5 bases from J; junction bases left unmatched: 4. This CDR3 comprises 15 residues. In DNA form, the CDR3 reads TGTGCCAGCAGCTTACATCCTAGCGGGACCGGGGAGCTGTTTTTT. Residues: CASSLHPSGTGELFF.